This TCR beta chain was sequenced in a study of patients and donors after allogeneic stem cell transplantation. TCRdb re-called the RT-PCR reads through MiXCR, storing one row per CDR3 protein. The sample yields roughly 230,000 distinct CDR3 sequences, roughly 14% seen once. CDR1 is SNHLY, CDR2 FYNNEI, per germline. J lost 4 bases, V lost 5 bases, and 9 bases had no gene match. The CDR3 spans 16 residues. This sequence was found in a human donor who was either an allogeneic HSCT recipient or a stem cell or donor lymphocyte infusion donor (not recorded which). It is not recorded whose cells these are; they may come from a transplant donor. The material sequenced was blood, either unsorted or a sorted T cell fraction (not recorded which). The chain carries TRBV2 and TRBJ2-1; 9 positions match TRBD1. CDR3 sequence: CASSQEAGQGYNEQFF. The CDR3 DNA is TGTGCCAGCAGTCAAGAGGCGGGACAGGGTTACAATGAGCAGTTCTTC.